This T cell receptor beta chain was recorded in a study of molecular identifiers for immune sequencing clone quantification. At the level of the study: Four of five splits of RNA from 20,000 or 100,000 naive CD8 cells were sequenced in replicates.

The CDR3 loop spans 18 amino acids. CDR1 LGHNA and CDR2 YSLEER come from the germline V gene. V was shortened by 0 bases and J by 4 bases, with 19 bases between the two germline ends. TCRdb re-derived calls from the PCR reads in MiXCR, one entry per CDR3 protein. The data hold hundreds of thousands of distinct CDR3 sequences, with about 25% observed a single time. The sample comprised naive CD8+ T cells from blood, with Jurkat cell RNA spiked in. Subset in this sample: FACS-sorted CD8+CD4-CCR7+CD45RA+ naive T cells. The chain uses TRBV4-3 and TRBJ2-1; maybe TRBD2 (5 bases). The TCR was taken from a human donor in good health. Some libraries in this study had Jurkat cell RNA spiked in. In nucleotides, the CDR3 is TGCGCCAGCAGCCAAGATACCCCCTCGGGATTCCTATACAATGAGCAGTTCTTC. It yields the protein CASSQDTPSGFLYNEQFF.